This entry is about one T cell receptor (beta chain). Its specificity is not known. Libraries were prepared by immunoSEQ multiplex PCR; TCRdb keeps only in-frame clonotypes and omits some of them. The sample has 8,100 or so clones; under 80% are singletons. These data are taken from a study of chemoradiotherapy in HPV16-positive cancers. At the level of the study: Candidate HPV-specific T-cell clones and common TCR motifs came from functional assays in two HPV16-positive patients.

Notes on the study in general: In HPV16-positive patients, HPV-responsive T-cell expansion tracked better recurrence-free survival.

The sequence derives from a human donor with HPV-associated anogenital cancer. The source was tumor tissue, collected from a patient who underwent chemoradiotherapy.

CDR3 DNA sequence: TGTGCCAGCAGCTTTAGCGATGGCAATCAGCCCCAGCATTTT. Residues: CASSFSDGNQPQHF. J is TRBJ1-5 and V is TRBV7-9; D is undetermined. Germline CDR1 and CDR2: SEHNR and FQNEAQ (reference sequence). This CDR3 comprises 14 residues. The V end lost 3 bases, the J end lost 2 bases, and 8 bases lay between the germline ends.